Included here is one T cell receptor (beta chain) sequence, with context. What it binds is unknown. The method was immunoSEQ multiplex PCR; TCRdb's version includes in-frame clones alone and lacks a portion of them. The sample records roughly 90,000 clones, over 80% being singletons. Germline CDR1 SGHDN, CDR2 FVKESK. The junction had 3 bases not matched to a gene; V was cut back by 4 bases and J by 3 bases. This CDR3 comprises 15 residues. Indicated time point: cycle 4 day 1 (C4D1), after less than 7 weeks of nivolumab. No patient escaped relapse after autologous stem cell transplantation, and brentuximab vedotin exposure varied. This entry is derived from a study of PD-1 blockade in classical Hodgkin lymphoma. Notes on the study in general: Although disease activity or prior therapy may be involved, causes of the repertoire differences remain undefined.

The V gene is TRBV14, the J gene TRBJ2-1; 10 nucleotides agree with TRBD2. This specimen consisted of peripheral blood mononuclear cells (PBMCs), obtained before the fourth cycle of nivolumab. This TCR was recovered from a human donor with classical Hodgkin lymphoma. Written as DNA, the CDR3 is TGTGCCAGCAGCCGAGCGGGAGGGGTCTACAATGAGCAGTTCTTC. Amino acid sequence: CASSRAGGVYNEQFF.